The rows below give T cell receptor beta chains drawn from one sample of a study of shared clonotypes between healthy human individuals. Sequencing was performed with immunoSEQ multiplex PCR; in TCRdb, only in-frame clones are kept and a portion is missing. The data contain some 1,100,000 clones, roughly 74% of them singletons. Material for sequencing was memory CD4+ T cells from PBMCs. The receptors come from a man between 18 and 35 years old in good health. Some clones in this sample may be carry-over from other donors' samples. CDR3s include the opening cysteine and the closing phenylalanine or tryptophan. The D gene is left open where the match is weak. Some rows have no size entry. The others give once, few or many, or a class for an expanded clone.

j_call: TRBJ2-4
clone_size: .
v_call: TRBV10-3
d_call: TRBD1
cdr3_aa: CAISGPGQINIQYF
cdr3_nt: TGTGCCATCAGTGGACCGGGACAGATAAACATTCAGTACTTC

j_call: TRBJ2-5
clone_size: .
v_call: TRBV7-2
d_call: TRBD1
cdr3_aa: CASLPGQGYETQYF
cdr3_nt: TGTGCCAGCCTGCCGGGACAGGGGTATGAGACCCAGTACTTC

j_call: TRBJ2-6
clone_size: .
v_call: TRBV15
d_call: TRBD1
cdr3_aa: CATSRGRGSGANVLTF
cdr3_nt: TGTGCCACCAGCAGAGGCAGGGGGTCTGGGGCCAACGTCCTGACTTTC

j_call: TRBJ1-2
clone_size: .
v_call: TRBV18
d_call: .
cdr3_aa: CASSPPSGFDYGYTF
cdr3_nt: TGTGCCAGCTCACCACCGTCGGGGTTCGACTATGGCTACACCTTC

j_call: TRBJ2-1
clone_size: .
v_call: TRBV10-2
d_call: TRBD2
cdr3_aa: CASTPRTSGHLLNEQFF
cdr3_nt: TGCGCCAGCACACCGAGGACTAGCGGACACCTTCTCAATGAGCAGTTCTTC

j_call: TRBJ2-7
clone_size: .
v_call: TRBV29-1
d_call: TRBD2
cdr3_aa: CSVAGGLALYEQYF
cdr3_nt: TGCAGCGTGGCGGGGGGTCTAGCGCTTTACGAGCAGTACTTC

j_call: TRBJ2-3
clone_size: .
v_call: TRBV18
d_call: .
cdr3_aa: CASSLPTRDTQYF
cdr3_nt: TGTGCCAGCTCTCTTCCAACGAGGGATACGCAGTATTTT

j_call: TRBJ1-2
clone_size: few
v_call: TRBV28
d_call: TRBD1
cdr3_aa: CASSSGTGGYGYTF
cdr3_nt: TGTGCCAGCAGCTCCGGGACAGGGGGCTATGGCTACACCTTC

j_call: TRBJ2-3
clone_size: .
v_call: TRBV2
d_call: .
cdr3_aa: CASGSTDTQYF
cdr3_nt: TGTGCCAGCGGTTCTACAGATACGCAGTATTTT

j_call: TRBJ1-1
clone_size: .
v_call: TRBV18
d_call: .
cdr3_aa: CASSSLGRDTEAFF
cdr3_nt: TGTGCCAGCTCATCACTAGGGAGGGATACTGAAGCTTTCTTT

j_call: TRBJ2-2
clone_size: .
v_call: TRBV7-3
d_call: .
cdr3_aa: CASSLTSGTENTGELFF
cdr3_nt: TGTGCCAGCAGCTTAACCTCCGGGACGGAGAACACCGGGGAGCTGTTTTTT

j_call: TRBJ2-1
clone_size: .
v_call: TRBV5-1
d_call: TRBD2
cdr3_aa: CASSLVLAGADEQFF
cdr3_nt: TGCGCCAGCAGCTTGGTTCTAGCGGGAGCGGATGAGCAGTTCTTC

j_call: TRBJ2-7
clone_size: .
v_call: TRBV6-5
d_call: TRBD1
cdr3_aa: CASSYPRGFIYEQYF
cdr3_nt: TGTGCCAGCAGTTACCCCAGGGGGTTCATCTACGAGCAGTACTTC

j_call: TRBJ1-4
clone_size: few
v_call: TRBV7-9
d_call: TRBD1
cdr3_aa: CASSATGRSEKLFF
cdr3_nt: TGTGCCAGCAGCGCGACAGGGAGAAGTGAAAAACTGTTTTTT

j_call: TRBJ1-1
clone_size: .
v_call: TRBV5-1
d_call: .
cdr3_aa: CASSYIENTEAFF
cdr3_nt: TGCGCCAGCAGCTACATAGAGAACACTGAAGCTTTCTTT

j_call: TRBJ2-3
clone_size: .
v_call: TRBV25-1
d_call: .
cdr3_aa: CASRELGTDTQYF
cdr3_nt: TGTGCCAGCAGAGAACTGGGCACAGATACGCAGTATTTT

j_call: TRBJ2-3
clone_size: .
v_call: TRBV2
d_call: .
cdr3_aa: CASSESGGTDTQYF
cdr3_nt: TGTGCCAGCAGTGAATCAGGGGGCACAGATACGCAGTATTTT

j_call: TRBJ2-1
clone_size: .
v_call: TRBV29-1
d_call: TRBD2
cdr3_aa: CSVEDASGGGNEQFF
cdr3_nt: TGCAGCGTTGAAGACGCCAGCGGGGGTGGCAATGAGCAGTTCTTC

j_call: TRBJ2-4
clone_size: few
v_call: TRBV30
d_call: .
cdr3_aa: CAWTPAELAKNIQYF
cdr3_nt: TGTGCCTGGACCCCCGCAGAACTAGCCAAAAACATTCAGTACTTC

j_call: TRBJ1-2
clone_size: .
v_call: TRBV28
d_call: .
cdr3_aa: CASSLWKASIGLSSTGNYGYTF
cdr3_nt: TGTGCCAGCAGTTTATGGAAGGCATCGATAGGGCTATCCTCGACGGGTAACTATGGCTACACCTTC

j_call: TRBJ2-7
clone_size: .
v_call: TRBV7-8
d_call: .
cdr3_aa: CASSFQTGPTRYEQYF
cdr3_nt: TGTGCCAGCAGCTTCCAGACGGGGCCTACGAGGTACGAGCAGTACTTC

j_call: TRBJ2-3
clone_size: .
v_call: TRBV28
d_call: TRBD2
cdr3_aa: CASRRPGLAATSTDTQYF
cdr3_nt: TGTGCCAGCAGGCGTCCGGGACTAGCGGCTACTAGCACAGATACGCAGTATTTT

j_call: TRBJ1-2
clone_size: .
v_call: TRBV6-1
d_call: .
cdr3_aa: CASRGSGYGYTF
cdr3_nt: TGTGCCAGCAGGGGAAGTGGTTATGGCTACACCTTC

j_call: TRBJ1-1
clone_size: once
v_call: TRBV6-6
d_call: .
cdr3_aa: CASSLGTGTTEAFF
cdr3_nt: TGTGCCAGCAGCCTTGGGACCGGGACCACTGAAGCTTTCTTT

j_call: TRBJ1-1
clone_size: .
v_call: TRBV6-5
d_call: TRBD1
cdr3_aa: CASSPPTGAGVWFF
cdr3_nt: TGTGCCAGCAGCCCCCCGACAGGGGCAGGCGTGTGGTTCTTT

j_call: TRBJ1-2
clone_size: .
v_call: TRBV19
d_call: TRBD1
cdr3_aa: CASSTIQGAGGYGYTF
cdr3_nt: TGTGCCAGTAGCACAATTCAGGGGGCAGGAGGGTATGGCTACACCTTC

j_call: TRBJ2-5
clone_size: .
v_call: TRBV7-7
d_call: TRBD2
cdr3_aa: CASSLRSGSETQYF
cdr3_nt: TGTGCCAGCAGCTTAAGGAGCGGGAGTGAGACCCAGTACTTC

j_call: TRBJ1-5
clone_size: .
v_call: TRBV7-2
d_call: .
cdr3_aa: CASSSQGRGQPQHF
cdr3_nt: TGTGCCAGCAGCTCGCAGGGAAGGGGTCAGCCCCAGCATTTT

j_call: TRBJ2-3
clone_size: .
v_call: TRBV28
d_call: .
cdr3_aa: CASSFRDRLTDTQYF
cdr3_nt: TGTGCCAGCAGTTTCCGCGACAGACTCACAGATACGCAGTATTTT

j_call: TRBJ1-5
clone_size: .
v_call: TRBV28
d_call: .
cdr3_aa: CASRDDRNQPQHF
cdr3_nt: TGTGCCAGCAGAGATGACAGGAATCAGCCCCAGCATTTT

j_call: TRBJ2-7
clone_size: .
v_call: TRBV25-1
d_call: TRBD2
cdr3_aa: CASSPLGASGRARYEQYF
cdr3_nt: TGTGCCAGCAGTCCCTTGGGGGCTAGCGGGAGGGCCCGCTACGAGCAGTACTTC

j_call: TRBJ1-1
clone_size: few
v_call: TRBV25-1
d_call: .
cdr3_aa: CASSVTRNTEAFF
cdr3_nt: TGTGCCAGCAGTGTAACCAGGAACACTGAAGCTTTCTTT

j_call: TRBJ2-3
clone_size: many
v_call: TRBV5-4
d_call: TRBD2
cdr3_aa: CASSTSPGLAGGSTDTQYF
cdr3_nt: TGTGCCAGCAGCACTTCACCGGGACTAGCGGGAGGGAGCACAGATACGCAGTATTTT

j_call: TRBJ2-7
clone_size: .
v_call: TRBV15
d_call: .
cdr3_aa: CATSKGRNYEQYF
cdr3_nt: TGTGCCACCAGCAAGGGGCGAAACTACGAGCAGTACTTC

j_call: TRBJ2-7
clone_size: once
v_call: TRBV6-1
d_call: .
cdr3_aa: CASRPDSPLPYEQYF
cdr3_nt: TGTGCCAGCAGGCCCGACAGCCCCTTACCTTACGAGCAGTACTTC

j_call: TRBJ2-7
clone_size: .
v_call: TRBV28
d_call: .
cdr3_aa: CAGQGRNFQEQYF
cdr3_nt: TGTGCCGGCCAGGGGAGAAACTTTCAGGAGCAGTACTTC

j_call: TRBJ1-4
clone_size: .
v_call: TRBV5-1
d_call: .
cdr3_aa: CASSSGQHSEKLFF
cdr3_nt: TGCGCCAGCAGCTCAGGACAGCATTCCGAAAAACTGTTTTTT

j_call: TRBJ2-3
clone_size: .
v_call: TRBV28
d_call: .
cdr3_aa: CASGLRGTPSDTQYF
cdr3_nt: TGTGCCAGCGGACTACGGGGGACCCCCTCGGATACGCAGTATTTT

j_call: TRBJ2-7
clone_size: .
v_call: TRBV6-1
d_call: .
cdr3_aa: CAIRGYPSTEQYF
cdr3_nt: TGTGCCATCAGAGGGTATCCTAGCACCGAGCAGTACTTC

j_call: TRBJ2-2
clone_size: few
v_call: TRBV7-6
d_call: .
cdr3_aa: CASSSQGGELFF
cdr3_nt: TGTGCCAGCAGCTCCCAAGGAGGGGAGCTGTTTTTT

j_call: TRBJ1-1
clone_size: .
v_call: TRBV2
d_call: .
cdr3_aa: CASRRTVNFF
cdr3_nt: TGTGCCAGCAGGAGGACAGTTAATTTCTTT